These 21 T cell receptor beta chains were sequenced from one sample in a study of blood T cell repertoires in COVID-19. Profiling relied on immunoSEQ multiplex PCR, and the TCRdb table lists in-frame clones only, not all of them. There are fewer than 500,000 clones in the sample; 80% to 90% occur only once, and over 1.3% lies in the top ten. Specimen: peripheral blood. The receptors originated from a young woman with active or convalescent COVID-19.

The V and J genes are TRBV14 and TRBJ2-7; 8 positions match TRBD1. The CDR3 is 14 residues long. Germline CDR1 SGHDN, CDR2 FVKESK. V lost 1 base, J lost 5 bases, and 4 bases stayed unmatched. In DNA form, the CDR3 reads TGTGCCAGCAGCCAAGCGGACAGGGTAGACGAGCAGTACTTC. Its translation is CASSQADRVDEQYF.

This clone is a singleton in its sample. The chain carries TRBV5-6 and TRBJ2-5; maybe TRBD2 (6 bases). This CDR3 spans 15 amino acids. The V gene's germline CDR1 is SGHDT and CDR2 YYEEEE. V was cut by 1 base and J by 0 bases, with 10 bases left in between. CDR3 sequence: CASSLSGDYQETQYF. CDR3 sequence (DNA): TGTGCCAGCAGCTTGTCCGGGGACTACCAAGAGACCCAGTACTTC.

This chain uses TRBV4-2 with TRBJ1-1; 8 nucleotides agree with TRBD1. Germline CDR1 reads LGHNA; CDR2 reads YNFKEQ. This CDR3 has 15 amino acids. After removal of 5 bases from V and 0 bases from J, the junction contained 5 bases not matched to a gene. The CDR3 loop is CASSRRQGLNTEAFF. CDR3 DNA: TGTGCCAGCAGCAGACGACAGGGGCTGAACACTGAAGCTTTCTTT.

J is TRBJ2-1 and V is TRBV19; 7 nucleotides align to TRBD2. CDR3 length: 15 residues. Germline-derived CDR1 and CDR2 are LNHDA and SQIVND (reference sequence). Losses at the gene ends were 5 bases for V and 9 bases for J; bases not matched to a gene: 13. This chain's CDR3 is CASSLREYVTSEQFF. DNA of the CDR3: TGTGCCAGTAGTCTGCGGGAGTACGTAACGAGTGAGCAGTTCTTC.

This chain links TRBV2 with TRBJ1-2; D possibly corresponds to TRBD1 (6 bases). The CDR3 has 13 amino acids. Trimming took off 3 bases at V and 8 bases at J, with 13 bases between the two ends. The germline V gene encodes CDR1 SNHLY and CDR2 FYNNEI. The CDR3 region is CASSDSHRAGYTF. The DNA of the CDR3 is TGTGCCAGCAGTGATAGTCACAGGGCCGGCTACACCTTC. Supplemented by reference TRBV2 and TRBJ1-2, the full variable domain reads EPEVTQTPSHQVTQMGQEVILRCVPISNHLYFYWYRQILGQKVEFLVSFYNNEISEKSEIFDDQFSVERPDGSNFTLKIRSTKLEDSAMYFCASSDSHRAGYTFGSGTRLTVV.

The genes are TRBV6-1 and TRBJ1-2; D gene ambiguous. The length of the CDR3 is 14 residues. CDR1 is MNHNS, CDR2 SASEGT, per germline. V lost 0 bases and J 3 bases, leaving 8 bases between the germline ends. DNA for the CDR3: TGTGCCAGCAGTGAAGCGGCAGAACACTATGGCTACACCTTC. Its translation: CASSEAAEHYGYTF.

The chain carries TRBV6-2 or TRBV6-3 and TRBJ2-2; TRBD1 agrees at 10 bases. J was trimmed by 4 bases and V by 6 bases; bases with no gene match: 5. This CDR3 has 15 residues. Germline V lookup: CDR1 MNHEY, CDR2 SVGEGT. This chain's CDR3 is CASSLDRGRTGELFF. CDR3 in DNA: TGTGCCAGCAGCCTCGACAGGGGGCGCACCGGGGAGCTGTTTTTT.

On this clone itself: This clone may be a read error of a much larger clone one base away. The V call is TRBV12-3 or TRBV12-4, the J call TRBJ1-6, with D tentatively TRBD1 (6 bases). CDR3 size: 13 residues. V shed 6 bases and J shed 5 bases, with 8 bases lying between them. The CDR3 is CASRRTDNSPLHF. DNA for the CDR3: TGTGCCAGCAGGAGGACAGATAATTCACCCCTCCACTTT.

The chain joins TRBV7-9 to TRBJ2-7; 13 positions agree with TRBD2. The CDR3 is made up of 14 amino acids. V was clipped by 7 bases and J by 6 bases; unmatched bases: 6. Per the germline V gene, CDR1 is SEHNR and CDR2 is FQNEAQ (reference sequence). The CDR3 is CASIDGTSGTEQYF. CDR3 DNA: TGTGCCAGCATCGACGGGACTAGCGGGACCGAGCAGTACTTC.

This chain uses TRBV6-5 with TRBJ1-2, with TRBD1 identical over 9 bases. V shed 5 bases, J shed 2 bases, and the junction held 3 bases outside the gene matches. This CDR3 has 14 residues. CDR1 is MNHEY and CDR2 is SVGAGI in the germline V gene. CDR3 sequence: CASSTGTGNYGYTF. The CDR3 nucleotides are TGTGCCAGCAGTACAGGGACAGGGAACTATGGCTACACCTTC.

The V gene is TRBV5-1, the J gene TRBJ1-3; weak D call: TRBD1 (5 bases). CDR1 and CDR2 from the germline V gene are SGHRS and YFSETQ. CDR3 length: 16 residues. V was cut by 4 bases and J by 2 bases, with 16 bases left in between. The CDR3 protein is CASSSLQTETGNTIYF. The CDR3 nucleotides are TGCGCCAGCAGCAGTCTTCAGACAGAGACTGGAAACACCATATATTTT.

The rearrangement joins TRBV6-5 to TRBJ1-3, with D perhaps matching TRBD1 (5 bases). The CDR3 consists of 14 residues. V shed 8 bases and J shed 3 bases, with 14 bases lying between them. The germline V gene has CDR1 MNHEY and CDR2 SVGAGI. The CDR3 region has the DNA TGTGCCAGCGACAGCTCCAGCCTTGGAAACACCATATATTTT. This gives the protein CASDSSSLGNTIYF.

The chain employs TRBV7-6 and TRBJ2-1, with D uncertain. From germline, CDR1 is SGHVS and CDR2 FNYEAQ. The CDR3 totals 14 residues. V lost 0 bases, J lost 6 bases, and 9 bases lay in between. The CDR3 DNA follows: TGTGCCAGCAGCTTAGCGTATACGGGCAATGAGCAGTTCTTC. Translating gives CASSLAYTGNEQFF.

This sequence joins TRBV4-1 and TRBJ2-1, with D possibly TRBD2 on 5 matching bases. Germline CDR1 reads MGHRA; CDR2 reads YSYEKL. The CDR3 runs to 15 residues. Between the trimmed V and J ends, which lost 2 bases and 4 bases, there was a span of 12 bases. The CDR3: CASSQLVAKYNEQFF. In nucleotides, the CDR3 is TGCGCCAGCAGCCAACTGGTAGCGAAGTACAATGAGCAGTTCTTC.

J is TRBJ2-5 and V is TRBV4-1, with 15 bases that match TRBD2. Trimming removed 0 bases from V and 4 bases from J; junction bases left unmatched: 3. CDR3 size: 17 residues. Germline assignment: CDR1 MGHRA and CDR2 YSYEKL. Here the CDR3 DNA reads TGCGCCAGCAGCCAAGATGGGGGACTAGCGGGAGGAGAGACCCAGTACTTC. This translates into CASSQDGGLAGGETQYF.

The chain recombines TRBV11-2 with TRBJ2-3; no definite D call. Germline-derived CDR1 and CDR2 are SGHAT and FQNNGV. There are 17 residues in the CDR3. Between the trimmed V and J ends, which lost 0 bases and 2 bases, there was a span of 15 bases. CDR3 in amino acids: CASSLDRWRENTDTQYF. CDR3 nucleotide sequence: TGTGCCAGCAGCTTAGATCGGTGGAGAGAAAACACAGATACGCAGTATTTT. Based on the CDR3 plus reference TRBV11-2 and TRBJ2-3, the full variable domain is EAGVAQSPRYKIIEKRQSVAFWCNPISGHATLYWYQQILGQGPKLLIQFQNNGVVDDSQLPKDRFSAERLKGVDSTLKIQPAKLEDSAVYLCASSLDRWRENTDTQYFGPGTRLTVL.

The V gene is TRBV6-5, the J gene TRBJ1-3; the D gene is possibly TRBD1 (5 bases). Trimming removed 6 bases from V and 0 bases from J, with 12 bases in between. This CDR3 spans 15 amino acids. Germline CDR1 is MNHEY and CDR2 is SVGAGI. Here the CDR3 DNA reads TGTGCCAGCAGATATGTACAGGACTCTGGAAACACCATATATTTT. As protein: CASRYVQDSGNTIYF.

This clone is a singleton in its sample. The CDR3: CASSEQWVGEAFF. Here the CDR3 DNA reads TGCGCCAGCAGTGAGCAGTGGGTCGGGGAAGCTTTCTTT. The chain couples TRBV10-1 to TRBJ1-1; no firm D call. This CDR3 comprises 13 residues. V gave up 2 bases and J gave up 8 bases, with 12 bases separating them. Germline loops: CDR1 WNHNN, CDR2 SYGVQD (reference sequence).

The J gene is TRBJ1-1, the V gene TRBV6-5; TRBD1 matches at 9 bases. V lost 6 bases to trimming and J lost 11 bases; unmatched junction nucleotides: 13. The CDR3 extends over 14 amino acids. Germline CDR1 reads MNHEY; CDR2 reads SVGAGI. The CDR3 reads CASRDGTGSELAFF. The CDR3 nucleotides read TGTGCCAGCAGAGACGGGACAGGGAGTGAGTTGGCTTTCTTT.

The CDR3 coding sequence is TGTGCCACCGGACACGACAGGGGGCAAAATTCACCCCTCCACTTT. It is translated as CATGHDRGQNSPLHF. This sequence joins TRBV15 and TRBJ1-6, with TRBD1 matching 10 bases. Germline V CDR1 and CDR2: LNHNV, YYDKDF (reference sequence). V shed 8 bases and J 7 bases; nucleotides not matched to a gene: 8. There are 15 residues in the CDR3.

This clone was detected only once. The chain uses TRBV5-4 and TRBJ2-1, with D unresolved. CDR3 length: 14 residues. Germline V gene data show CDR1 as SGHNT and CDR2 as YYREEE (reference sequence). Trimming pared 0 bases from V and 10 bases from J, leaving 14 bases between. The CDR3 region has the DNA TGTGCCAGCAGCTTGGGGAGTCAAATGACGGAGCAGTTCTTC. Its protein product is CASSLGSQMTEQFF.